This T cell receptor beta chain was profiled in a study of T cells after yellow fever vaccination. Overall study findings and caveats: Just a small share of clonotypes turned up in the CD4 compartment as well as the CD8 compartment. Weaker overall was a secondary response that nonetheless peaked faster, on day 5 versus 15. Within FACS-sorted repertoires, abundant clonotypes contaminating from the bulk population could be present.

CDR3 length: 12 residues. Germline CDR1 and CDR2: DFQATT and SNEGSKA (reference sequence). Trimming took 3 bases from V and 3 from J, leaving 8 bases between them. This clonotype appeared a few times. The antigen is not known. Template-switching 5'RACE yielded the TCR cDNA; a universal primer site and UMIs were added in the process. Each CDR3 protein is one row after TCRdb ran MiXCR on the 5' RACE reads. The sample includes around 590,000 distinct CDR3 sequences, 12% of them seen just once. The starting material was PBMCs, obtained on the day of the yellow fever booster vaccination. V usage is TRBV20-1 and J usage is TRBJ1-2, with D unresolved. The sequence came from a young man who received the YFV17D yellow fever vaccine. The CDR3 nucleotides are TGCAGTGCTAGCGGGCAGGACTATGGCTACACCTTC. Its translation is CSASGQDYGYTF.